These 18 T cell receptor beta chains share one sample of origin, sequenced in a study of blood T cell repertoires in COVID-19. Sequencing was performed with immunoSEQ multiplex PCR; in TCRdb, only in-frame clones are kept and a portion is missing. This table holds a few hundred thousand clones, 85% to 90% found once. The specimen sequenced was peripheral blood. These receptors were obtained from a man in his 60s with acute or convalescent COVID-19.

The chain couples TRBV6-5 to TRBJ2-1; 8 nucleotides align to TRBD1. V shed 6 bases, J shed 8 bases, and the junction held 9 bases outside the gene matches. This CDR3 region has 14 residues. Germline CDR1 and CDR2: MNHEY and SVGAGI. CDR3 loop: CASRLPGQAYEQFF. In DNA form, the CDR3 reads TGTGCCAGCAGACTTCCGGGACAGGCCTATGAGCAGTTCTTC.

This chain joins TRBV9 and TRBJ2-3; 9 nucleotides match TRBD2. CDR1 and CDR2 from the germline V gene are SGDLS and YYNGEE. There are 16 residues in the CDR3. V shed 0 bases, J shed 5 bases, and the junction held 7 bases outside the gene matches. The CDR3 DNA sequence: TGTGCCAGCAGCGTAGATGGGGCTAGCGGGGTAGATACGCAGTATTTT. This translates into CASSVDGASGVDTQYF.

The table lists this clone with a few counts. The chain carries TRBV5-4 and TRBJ2-1; maybe TRBD2 (6 bases). Per germline, CDR1 SGHNT and CDR2 YYREEE (reference sequence). V shed 4 bases and J shed 8 bases, with 13 bases lying between them. The CDR3 totals 13 residues. The CDR3 loop reads CASSPNLADEQFF. The CDR3 DNA sequence: TGTGCCAGCAGCCCGAACTTAGCGGATGAGCAGTTCTTC.

The rearrangement links TRBV23-1 to TRBJ1-1; 7 nucleotides agree with TRBD1. TRBV23-1 is designated an ORF whose function remains uncertain. The length of the CDR3 is 12 residues. The V and J ends lost 6 bases and 7 bases, in that order; junction bases with no gene match: 5. The CDR3 DNA follows: TGCGCCAGCAGGGACAGGCCAAGTGAAGCTTTCTTT. It yields the protein CASRDRPSEAFF.

The chain carries TRBV4-1 and TRBJ1-1; TRBD1 matches 9 bases. Trimming removed 4 bases from V and 7 bases from J; junction bases left unmatched: 10. The germline V gene encodes CDR1 MGHRA and CDR2 YSYEKL. CDR3 length: 15 residues. The CDR3 loop reads CASSRPTGGDREAFF. CDR3 coding DNA: TGCGCCAGCAGCCGGCCGACAGGGGGGGACCGTGAAGCTTTCTTT.

The chain is built from TRBV6-6 and TRBJ1-5, with D possibly being TRBD1 (6 bases). The CDR3 consists of 14 residues. V was shortened by 4 bases and J by 6 bases, with 13 bases between the two germline ends. CDR1 and CDR2 (germline): MNHNY, SVGAGI (reference sequence). In DNA, the CDR3 is TGTGCCAGCAGTTCACTTACAGGGTTTCAGCCCCAGCATTTT. This translates into CASSSLTGFQPQHF.

The sample holds a few counts of this clone. This chain uses TRBV7-6 with TRBJ1-1, with D possibly matching TRBD1 (5 bases). The CDR3 extends over 19 amino acids. Germline lookup yields CDR1 SGHVS and CDR2 FNYEAQ. V was shortened by 5 bases and J by 1 base, with 26 bases between the two germline ends. The CDR3 is CASSLQPDRFASGNTEAFF. CDR3 nucleotides: TGTGCCAGCAGCCTCCAGCCTGACAGATTTGCGTCCGGGAACACTGAAGCTTTCTTT. The whole variable domain, filled in from reference TRBV7-6 and TRBJ1-1, reads GAGVSQSPRYKVTKRGQDVALRCDPISGHVSLYWYRQALGQGPEFLTYFNYEAQQDKSGLPNDRFSAERPEGSISTLTIQRTEQRDSAMYRCASSLQPDRFASGNTEAFFGQGTRLTVV.

The gene calls are TRBV3-1 (or the pseudogene TRBV3-2) and TRBJ1-2; maybe TRBD1 (5 bases). The CDR3 is 16 residues long. V was clipped by 1 base and J by 0 bases, with 12 bases between them. Germline loops: CDR1 LGHDT, CDR2 YNNKEL (reference sequence). The CDR3 here is CASSQGQGTANYGYTF. Written as DNA, the CDR3 is TGTGCCAGCAGCCAAGGGCAGGGAACCGCTAACTATGGCTACACCTTC.

This chain links TRBV11-2 with TRBJ2-2; 10 nucleotides align to TRBD1. J gave up 4 bases and V 6 bases, and 2 bases lay outside the gene matches. Germline V gene data show CDR1 as SGHAT and CDR2 as FQNNGV. The CDR3 has 14 residues. CDR3 sequence: CASRDRGGTGELFF. The CDR3 bases are TGTGCCAGCAGGGACAGGGGGGGCACCGGGGAGCTGTTTTTT.

CDR3 nucleotides: TGTGCCAGCAGCTTACAGGGGAACACTGAAGCTTTCTTT. Translation: CASSLQGNTEAFF. This chain joins TRBV7-3 and TRBJ1-1, with a weak D call TRBD1 (5 bases). The CDR3 contains 13 residues. Germline V CDR1 and CDR2: SGHTA, FQGTGA. The V end was cut by 2 bases, the J end by 1 base, with 5 bases between.

J is TRBJ2-3 and V is TRBV7-2; D is unclear. Germline CDR1 reads SGHTA; CDR2 reads FQGNSA. This CDR3 has 14 residues. V lost 4 bases and J 0 bases, leaving 8 bases between the germline ends. The CDR3 nucleotides read TGTGCCAGCAGCTCCCTCCCTAGCACAGATACGCAGTATTTT. It is translated as CASSSLPSTDTQYF.

The CDR3 nucleotides read TGTGCCAGCAGCCATAGACTAGCGGGAGGTGAGCAGTTCTTC. It codes for CASSHRLAGGEQFF. The V gene is TRBV3-1 (or the pseudogene TRBV3-2), the J gene TRBJ2-1, with 13 positions matching TRBD2. Losses at the gene ends were 3 bases for V and 9 bases for J; bases not matched to a gene: 2. Germline CDR1 is LGHDT and CDR2 is YNNKEL (reference sequence). This CDR3 has 14 amino acids.

The chain links TRBV27 to TRBJ2-1; TRBD2 agrees at 11 bases. J was trimmed by 0 bases and V by 3 bases; bases with no gene match: 7. The CDR3 contains 18 residues. Germline CDR1 is MNHEY and CDR2 is SMNVEV (reference sequence). The CDR3 sequence is CASSFGLAGGPSYNEQFF. CDR3 bases: TGTGCCAGCAGTTTTGGGCTAGCGGGAGGCCCCTCCTACAATGAGCAGTTCTTC.

As DNA, the CDR3 is TGTGCCAGCACAGCGGGAGGGGAGTACAATGAGCAGTTCTTC. Its translation is CASTAGGEYNEQFF. The chain uses TRBV7-9 and TRBJ2-1; 10 nucleotides line up with TRBD2. The germline gives CDR1 SEHNR, CDR2 FQNEAQ (reference sequence). With V trimmed by 7 bases and J by 4 bases, 4 bases remained unmatched. The CDR3 runs to 14 residues.

This sequence joins TRBV15 and TRBJ2-7, with 10 nucleotides matching TRBD2. This CDR3 has 19 residues. The V gene's germline CDR1 is LNHNV and CDR2 YYDKDF (reference sequence). V shed 0 bases, J shed 0 bases, and the junction held 11 bases outside the gene matches. The CDR3 is CATSREFSSSGRGSYEQYF. The CDR3 coding sequence is TGTGCCACCAGCAGAGAGTTTTCCTCTAGCGGGAGAGGCTCCTACGAGCAGTACTTC. Drawing the rest from reference TRBV15 and TRBJ2-7, the complete variable domain is DAMVIQNPRYQVTQFGKPVTLSCSQTLNHNVMYWYQQKSSQAPKLLFHYYDKDFNNEADTPDNFQSRRPNTSFCFLDIRSPGLGDTAMYLCATSREFSSSGRGSYEQYFGPGTRLTVT.

V and J are TRBV11-3 and TRBJ1-1; 7 bases are shared with TRBD1. The CDR3 runs to 13 residues. CDR1 and CDR2 (germline): SGHNT, YENEEA. The trim removed 6 bases at V and 14 bases at J, leaving 15 bases unmatched. The CDR3 DNA is TGTGCCAGCAGTTCAAGCCCGGGACAGCGAGCCTTCTTT. Encoded protein: CASSSSPGQRAFF.

This chain connects TRBV19 to TRBJ2-1; 14 positions agree with TRBD2. The CDR3 runs 15 residues. CDR1 is LNHDA, CDR2 SQIVND, per germline (reference sequence). The V segment lost 3 bases and the J segment 7 bases; nucleotides outside the gene matches: 2. The CDR3 reads CASSIRTSGRNEQFF. The DNA for the CDR3 is TGTGCCAGTAGTATCAGGACTAGCGGGAGGAATGAGCAGTTCTTC.

Only one count was recorded for this clone. The chain is built from TRBV28 and TRBJ2-5; 8 positions agree with TRBD1. J gave up 1 base and V 8 bases, and 9 bases lay outside the gene matches. This CDR3 has 15 amino acids. CDR1 and CDR2 (germline): MDHEN, SYDVKM. CDR3 in DNA: TGTGCCAGCGGGCTACAGGGGGATGGCCAAGAGACCCAGTACTTC. Translation gives CASGLQGDGQETQYF.